Below, 20 T cell receptor beta chains from the same sample are listed, as sequenced in a study of blood T cells in healthy people across ages. A sample-barcoded 5' primer and a J-beta primer mix were used in a second PCR of about 7 to 12 cycles. Using its own MiXCR run on the 5' RACE reads, TCRdb lists one record per CDR3 protein. Altogether about 780,000 distinct CDR3 sequences are present, 20% to 30% being singletons, with the ten largest covering over 2.5%. This sample was also put to use in a study of T cells of mothers and their children.

The sample consisted of blood. These receptors were taken from a boy aged 5 to 17 in good health.

This clonotype appeared a few times. The rearrangement links TRBV9 to TRBJ2-2; D call uncertain. The CDR3 has 16 residues. Trimming removed 4 bases from V and 1 base from J, with 14 bases in between. Germline V gene data show CDR1 as SGDLS and CDR2 as YYNGEE. The DNA for the CDR3 is TGTGCCAGCAGCAGTCCCGATTACCTGAACACCGGGGAGCTGTTTTTT. It specifies CASSSPDYLNTGELFF.

The chain employs TRBV10-3 and TRBJ2-2; D might be TRBD2 (6 bases). The V end lost 10 bases, the J end lost 0 bases, and 15 bases lay between the germline ends. Germline V gene data show CDR1 as ENHRY and CDR2 as SYGVKD. This CDR3 has 15 residues. The CDR3 DNA reads as TGTGCCACCAAGGAGGGACCTACGAACACCGGGGAGCTGTTTTTT. This translates into CATKEGPTNTGELFF.

On this clonotype itself: Germline is not matched at one junction end, which may reflect a read error. This sequence joins TRBV7-7 and TRBJ2-5; TRBD2 agrees at 9 bases. The CDR3 sequence is 16 residues long. Germline CDR1 SSHAT, CDR2 FNYEAQ (reference sequence). CDR3 loop: CASSPRASGGYETQCF. For the CDR3, the DNA is TGTGCCAGCAGCCCGAGGGCCAGCGGGGGGTACGAGACCCAGTGCTTC.

V is TRBV27 and J is TRBJ2-6, with D uncertain. Germline assignment: CDR1 MNHEY and CDR2 SMNVEV (reference sequence). The CDR3 is made up of 15 amino acids. The ends were cut back, 1 base at V and 2 bases at J, with 6 bases in the middle. The CDR3: CASSLLNPGANVLTF. CDR3 DNA: TGTGCCAGCAGTTTATTAAACCCTGGGGCCAACGTCCTGACTTTC.

The chain couples TRBV27 to TRBJ2-5, with D uncertain. There are 14 residues in the CDR3. Trimming removed 2 bases from V and 3 bases from J, with 10 bases in between. CDR1 is MNHEY, CDR2 SMNVEV, per germline (reference sequence). CDR3 sequence reads: CASSLGRPKETQYF. The DNA for the CDR3 is TGTGCCAGCAGTTTAGGGCGTCCGAAAGAGACCCAGTACTTC.

A note on this clonotype: At one end, the junction sequence differs from germline, possibly due to a read error. The chain joins TRBV28 to TRBJ1-4; 9 bases line up with TRBD1. CDR3 length: 19 amino acids. Germline lookup yields CDR1 MDHEN and CDR2 SYDVKM. As DNA, the CDR3 is TGTGCCAGCAGTGGGGGGGGTCCGGGACAGGGCGCAACTAATGAAAAACTGCTTTTT. Amino acids: CASSGGGPGQGATNEKLLF.

This clonotype was detected a few times. The rearrangement uses TRBV29-1 and TRBJ1-2; TRBD1 agrees at 9 bases. V gave up 4 bases and J gave up 6 bases; unmatched junction bases: 15. Germline loops: CDR1 SQVTM, CDR2 ANQGSEA. This CDR3 is 16 amino acids long. The CDR3 nucleotides are TGCAGCGTTGGCCCTTGGGTCGACAGGGGGGAGGATGGCTACACCTTC. Protein sequence: CSVGPWVDRGEDGYTF. Together with reference TRBV29-1 and TRBJ1-2, the CDR3 gives the full variable domain: SAVISQKPSRDICQRGTSLTIQCQVDSQVTMMFWYRQQPGQSLTLIATANQGSEATYESGFVIDKFPISRPNLTFSTLTVSNMSPEDSSIYLCSVGPWVDRGEDGYTFGSGTRLTVV.

This clonotype was counted between two and nine times. The J gene is TRBJ2-1, the V gene TRBV3-1; D is tentatively TRBD1 or TRBD2 (5 bases each). Trimming stripped 8 bases from V and 3 bases from J, with 14 bases between. The CDR3 is made up of 14 amino acids. CDR1 LGHDT and CDR2 YNNKEL come from the germline V gene (reference sequence). CDR3: CASRRAGGYNEQFF. As DNA, the CDR3 is TGTGCCAGCCGTAGAGCTGGGGGCTACAATGAGCAGTTCTTC.

This chain connects TRBV11-2 to TRBJ1-6, with D perhaps matching TRBD1 (5 bases). The CDR3 loop spans 15 amino acids. The germline V gene has CDR1 SGHAT and CDR2 FQNNGV. V was pared by 1 base and J by 7 bases, with 11 bases between. The CDR3 coding sequence is TGTGCCAGCAGCTTAGCCGGGACTTCCAATTCACCCCTCCACTTT. Translating it yields CASSLAGTSNSPLHF.

The chain has TRBV6-5 and TRBJ2-3, with D perhaps matching TRBD1 or TRBD2 (5 bases each). The V end lost 11 bases, the J end lost 1 base, and 13 bases lay between the germline ends. CDR3 size: 13 residues. Per germline, CDR1 MNHEY and CDR2 SVGAGI. CDR3 coding DNA: TGTGCCTGCACGAGAGGGGGCACAGATACGCAGTATTTT. It codes for CACTRGGTDTQYF.

This clonotype has only a few counts. The chain couples TRBV2 to TRBJ1-1; TRBD1 might be the D (5 bases). This CDR3 has 13 residues. CDR1 SNHLY and CDR2 FYNNEI come from the germline V gene. Between the trimmed V and J ends, which lost 6 bases and 1 base, there was a span of 9 bases. DNA for the CDR3: TGTGCCAGCAGGAATGGGGCGAACACTGAAGCTTTCTTT. As protein: CASRNGANTEAFF.

This chain links TRBV9 with TRBJ2-2; D unclear. The CDR3 is made up of 18 amino acids. The ends were cut back, 0 bases at V and 5 bases at J, with 20 bases in the middle. Germline loops: CDR1 SGDLS, CDR2 YYNGEE. For the CDR3, the DNA is TGTGCCAGCAGCGTAGATGGCAGAGGATGGACCGGGACCGGGGAGCTGTTTTTT. Its translation is CASSVDGRGWTGTGELFF.

This clonotype was detected a few times. This chain joins TRBV7-9 and TRBJ1-5; 7 positions agree with TRBD1. Germline trimming cut 4 bases from V and 7 bases from J; bases unmatched to any gene: 7. Germline-derived CDR1 and CDR2 are SEHNR and FQNEAQ (reference sequence). The CDR3 is 14 residues long. CDR3 protein: CASSSRQGEQPQHF. The CDR3 coding sequence is TGTGCCAGCAGCTCCCGACAGGGTGAACAGCCCCAGCATTTT.

The chain links TRBV12-3 or TRBV12-4 to TRBJ2-5; D tentatively fits TRBD1 or TRBD2 (5 bases each). The end of the DNA fits TRBJ2-7 better, so the J call may be wrong. This CDR3 region has 12 residues. Written as DNA, the CDR3 is TGTGCCAGCAGTTTTGGGGGTCTCGAGCAGTACTTC. As protein: CASSFGGLEQYF.

This clonotype came up a few times. V is TRBV7-6 and J is TRBJ2-5; 9 bases map to TRBD1. Judging by the DNA end, TRBJ2-1 fits better; the J call may be wrong. The CDR3 is 15 amino acids. Germline CDR1 reads SGHVS; CDR2 reads FNYEAQ. CDR3 DNA: TGTGCCAGCAGCTTAGTGGACAGGGGAGGCGATGAGCAGTTCTTC. The encoded protein is CASSLVDRGGDEQFF.

The rearrangement links TRBV7-3 to TRBJ2-7; 7 positions agree with TRBD1. The V gene's germline CDR1 is SGHTA and CDR2 FQGTGA. With 6 bases clipped from V and 6 bases from J, the junction kept 11 bases outside the gene matches. The CDR3 totals 14 residues. In DNA, the CDR3 is TGTGCCAGCAGTTCCGTGGGACAGTTCCGCGAGCAGTACTTC. It encodes CASSSVGQFREQYF.

The chain carries TRBV10-3 and TRBJ2-5; 7 nucleotides match TRBD2. Germline V gene sequence: CDR1 ENHRY, CDR2 SYGVKD. This CDR3 is built from 14 residues. After removal of 9 bases from V and 0 bases from J, the junction contained 7 bases not matched to a gene. This CDR3 reads CAMRPAGNQETQYF. DNA of the CDR3: TGTGCCATGCGTCCAGCGGGGAACCAAGAGACCCAGTACTTC.

The J gene is TRBJ2-5, the V gene TRBV12-3 or TRBV12-4, with TRBD1 as a possible D gene (6 bases). The end of the DNA fits TRBJ2-7 better, so the J call may be wrong. CDR3 size: 15 residues. This CDR3 reads CASSFGPPGDYEQYF. The CDR3 DNA reads as TGTGCCAGCAGTTTTGGGCCCCCAGGGGATTACGAGCAGTACTTC.

The chain has TRBV28 and TRBJ2-6, with 7 bases matching TRBD2. The CDR3 extends over 16 amino acids. V lost 2 bases to trimming and J lost 0 bases; unmatched junction nucleotides: 1. Germline V gene sequence: CDR1 MDHEN, CDR2 SYDVKM. The CDR3 nucleotides are TGTGCCAGCAGTTTAGGGGAGGGCTCTGGGGCCAACGTCCTGACTTTC. Translation gives CASSLGEGSGANVLTF.

This chain connects TRBV6-5 to TRBJ2-4; D might be TRBD1 (5 bases). Germline values: CDR1 MNHEY, CDR2 SVGAGI. Trimming removed 10 bases from V and 0 bases from J, with 13 bases in between. The CDR3 is made up of 14 amino acids. The CDR3 region has the DNA TGTGCCATGGCAGGGTTTATAGCCAAAAACATTCAGTACTTC. Translated, it gives CAMAGFIAKNIQYF.